This TCR beta chain was observed in a study of regulatory T cells in long-lasting Graves disease. Study-wide results and limits: When disease was persistent, TRBV28, TRBJ1-2 and TRBJ2-5 were the favored segments.

Stated time point: persistent/refractory GD, antithyroid drugs over 5 years with positive TRAb. The TCR library used RNA extracted from PBMCs. Arm-PCR of CDR3 regions with iRepertoire HTBI primers generated TCR beta libraries. MiXCR was run by TCRdb on the multiplex PCR reads, yielding one entry per CDR3 protein. The top ten clones hold more than 50% of a sample with under 350,000 distinct CDR3 sequences, around 21% of them seen once. The germline gives CDR1 SQVTM, CDR2 ANQGSEA. The CDR3 loop spans 13 amino acids. After removal of 6 bases from V and 6 bases from J, the junction contained 10 bases not matched to a gene. Note on this clonotype: Its antigen is undetermined.

The material was peripheral blood mononuclear cells (PBMCs), obtained when the disease was refractory, from a patient treated with antithyroid drugs. This chain links TRBV29-1 with TRBJ2-7; 8 nucleotides match TRBD2. The clonotype comes from a female donor with Graves disease. CDR3 bases: TGCAGCGTCTGGGACCGAGCGGGGGCCGAGCAGTACTTC. This sequence encodes CSVWDRAGAEQYF.